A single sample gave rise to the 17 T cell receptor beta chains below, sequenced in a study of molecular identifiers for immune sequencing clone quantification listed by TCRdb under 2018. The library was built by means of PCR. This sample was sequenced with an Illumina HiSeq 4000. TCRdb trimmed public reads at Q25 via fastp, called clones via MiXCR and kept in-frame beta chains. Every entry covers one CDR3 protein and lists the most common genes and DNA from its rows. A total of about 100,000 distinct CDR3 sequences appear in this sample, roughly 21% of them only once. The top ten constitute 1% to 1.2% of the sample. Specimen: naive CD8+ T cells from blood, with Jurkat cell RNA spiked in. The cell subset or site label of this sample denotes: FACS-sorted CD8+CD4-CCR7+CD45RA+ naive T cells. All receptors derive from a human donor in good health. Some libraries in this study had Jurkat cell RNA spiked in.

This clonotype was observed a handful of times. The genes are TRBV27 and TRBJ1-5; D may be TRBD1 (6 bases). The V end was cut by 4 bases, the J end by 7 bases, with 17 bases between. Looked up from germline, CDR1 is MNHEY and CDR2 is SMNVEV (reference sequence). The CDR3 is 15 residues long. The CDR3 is CASSSGPGASQPQHF. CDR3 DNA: TGTGCCAGCAGTTCCGGGCCGGGGGCGAGCCAGCCCCAGCATTTT.

CDR3 sequence reads: CSVVTGLSPQRFF. The DNA for the CDR3 is TGCAGCGTTGTAACAGGGCTATCCCCCCAGCGGTTCTTC. This chain connects TRBV29-1 to TRBJ2-1, with D maybe TRBD1 (6 bases). The germline CDR1 and CDR2 sequences are SQVTM and ANQGSEA. CDR3 length: 13 amino acids. The V and J ends lost 4 bases and 15 bases respectively, with 22 bases between them.

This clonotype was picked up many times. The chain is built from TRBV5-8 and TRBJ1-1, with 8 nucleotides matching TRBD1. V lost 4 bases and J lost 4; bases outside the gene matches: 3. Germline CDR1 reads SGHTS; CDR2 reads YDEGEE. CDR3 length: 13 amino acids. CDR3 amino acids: CASSRQGPTEAFF. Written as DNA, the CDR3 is TGTGCCAGCAGCAGACAGGGGCCCACTGAAGCTTTCTTT. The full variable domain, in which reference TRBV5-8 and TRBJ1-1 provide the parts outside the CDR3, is EAGVTQSPTHLIKTRGQQATLRCSPISGHTSVYWYQQALGLGLQFLLWYDEGEERNRGNFPPRFSGRQFPNYSSELNVNALELEDSALYLCASSRQGPTEAFFGQGTRLTVV.

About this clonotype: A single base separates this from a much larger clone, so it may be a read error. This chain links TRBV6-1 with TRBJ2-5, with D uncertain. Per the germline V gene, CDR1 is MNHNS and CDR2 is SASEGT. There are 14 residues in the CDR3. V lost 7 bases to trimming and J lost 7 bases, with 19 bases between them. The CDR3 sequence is CASTPSARWGTQYF. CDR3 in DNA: TGTGCCAGCACCCCGTCCGCGCGGTGGGGGACCCAGTACTTC.

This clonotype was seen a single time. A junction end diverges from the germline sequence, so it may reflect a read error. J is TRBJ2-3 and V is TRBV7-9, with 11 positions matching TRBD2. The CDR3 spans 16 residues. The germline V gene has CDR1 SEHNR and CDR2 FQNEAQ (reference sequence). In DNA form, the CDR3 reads TGTGCCAGCGGCTTTACCCGACTAGCGGGGACATATACGCAGTATTTT. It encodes CASGFTRLAGTYTQYF. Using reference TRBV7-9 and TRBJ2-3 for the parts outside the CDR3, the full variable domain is DTGVSQNPRHKITKRGQNVTFRCDPISEHNRLYWYRQTLGQGPEFLTYFQNEAQLEKSRLLSDRFSAERPKGSFSTLEIQRTEQGDSAMYLCASGFTRLAGTYTQYFGPGTRLTVL.

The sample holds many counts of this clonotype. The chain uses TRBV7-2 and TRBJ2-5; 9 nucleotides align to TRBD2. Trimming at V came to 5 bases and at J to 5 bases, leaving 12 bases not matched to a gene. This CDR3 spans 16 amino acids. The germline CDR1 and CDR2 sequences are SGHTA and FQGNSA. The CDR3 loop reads CASSLLAGGPSETQYF. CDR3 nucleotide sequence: TGTGCCAGCAGCCTCTTGGCGGGAGGGCCGTCTGAGACCCAGTACTTC.

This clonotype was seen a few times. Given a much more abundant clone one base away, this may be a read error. This CDR3 reads CAWSVRRGPNTEASF. The CDR3 nucleotides read TGTGCCTGGAGTGTACGACGAGGGCCGAACACTGAAGCTTCCTTT. The genes are TRBV30 and TRBJ1-1; D is undetermined. CDR1 is GTSNPN and CDR2 is SVGIG in the germline V gene (reference sequence). The CDR3 has 15 amino acids. The full variable domain, completed using reference TRBV30 and TRBJ1-1, is SQTIHQWPATLVQPVGSPLSLECTVEGTSNPNLYWYRQAAGRGLQLLFYSVGIGQISSEVPQNLSASRPQDRQFILSSKKLLLSDSGFYLCAWSVRRGPNTEASFGQGTRLTVV.

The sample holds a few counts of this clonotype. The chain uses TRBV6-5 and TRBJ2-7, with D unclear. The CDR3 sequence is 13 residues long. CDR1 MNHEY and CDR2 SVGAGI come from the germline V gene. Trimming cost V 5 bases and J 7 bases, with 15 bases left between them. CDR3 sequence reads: CASSLDPLREQYF. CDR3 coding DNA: TGTGCCAGCAGTCTCGATCCCCTCCGGGAGCAGTACTTC.

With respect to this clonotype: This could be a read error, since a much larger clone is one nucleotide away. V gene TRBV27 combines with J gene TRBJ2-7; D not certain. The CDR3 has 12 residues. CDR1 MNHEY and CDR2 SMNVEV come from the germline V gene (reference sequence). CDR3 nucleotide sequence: TGTACCAGCAGTTTGATTGGGGACGAGCAGTACTTC. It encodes CTSSLIGDEQYF.

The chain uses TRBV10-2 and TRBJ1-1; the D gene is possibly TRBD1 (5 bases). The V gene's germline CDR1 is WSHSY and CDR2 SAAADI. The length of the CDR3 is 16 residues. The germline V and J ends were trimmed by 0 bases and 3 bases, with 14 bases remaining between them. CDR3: CASSESTAGRYTEAFF. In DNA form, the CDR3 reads TGCGCCAGCAGTGAGTCGACGGCGGGGCGGTACACTGAAGCTTTCTTT.

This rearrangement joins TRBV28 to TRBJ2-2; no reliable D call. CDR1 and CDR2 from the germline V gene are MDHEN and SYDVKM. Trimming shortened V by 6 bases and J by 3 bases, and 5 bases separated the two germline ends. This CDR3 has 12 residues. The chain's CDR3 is CASRGDTGELFF. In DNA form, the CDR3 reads TGTGCCAGCAGAGGCGACACCGGGGAGCTGTTTTTT. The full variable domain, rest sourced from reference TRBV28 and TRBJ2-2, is DVKVTQSSRYLVKRTGEKVFLECVQDMDHENMFWYRQDPGLGLRLIYFSYDVKMKEKGDIPEGYSVSREKKERFSLILESASTNQTSMYLCASRGDTGELFFGEGSRLTVL.

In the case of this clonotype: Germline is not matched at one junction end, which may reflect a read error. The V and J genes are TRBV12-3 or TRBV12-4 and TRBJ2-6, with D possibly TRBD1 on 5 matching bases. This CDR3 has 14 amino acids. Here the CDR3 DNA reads TGTGCCGGCACGGACCTGGCTGGGGCCAGCGTCCTGACTTTC. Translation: CAGTDLAGASVLTF.

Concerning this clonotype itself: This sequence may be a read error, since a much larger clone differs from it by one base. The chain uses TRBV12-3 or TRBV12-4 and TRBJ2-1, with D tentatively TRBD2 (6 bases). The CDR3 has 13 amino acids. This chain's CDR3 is CVSSFGGTGEQFF. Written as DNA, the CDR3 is TGTGTCAGCAGTTTTGGGGGGACTGGGGAGCAGTTCTTC.

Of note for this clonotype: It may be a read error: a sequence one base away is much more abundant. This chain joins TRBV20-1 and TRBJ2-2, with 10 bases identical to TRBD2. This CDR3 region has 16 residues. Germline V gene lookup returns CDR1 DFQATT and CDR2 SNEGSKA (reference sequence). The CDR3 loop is CSARPLAGANTGEPFF. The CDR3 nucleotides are TGCAGTGCTAGGCCCCTAGCGGGGGCTAACACCGGGGAGCCGTTTTTT.

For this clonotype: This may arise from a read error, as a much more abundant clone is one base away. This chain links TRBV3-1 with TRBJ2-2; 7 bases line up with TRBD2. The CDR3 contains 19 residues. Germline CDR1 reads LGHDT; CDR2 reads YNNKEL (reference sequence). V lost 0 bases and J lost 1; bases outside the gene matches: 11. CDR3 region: CASSQEFTSEALNTGELFF. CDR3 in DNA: TGTGCCAGCAGCCAAGAATTCACTAGCGAGGCCTTGAACACCGGGGAGCTGTTTTTT.

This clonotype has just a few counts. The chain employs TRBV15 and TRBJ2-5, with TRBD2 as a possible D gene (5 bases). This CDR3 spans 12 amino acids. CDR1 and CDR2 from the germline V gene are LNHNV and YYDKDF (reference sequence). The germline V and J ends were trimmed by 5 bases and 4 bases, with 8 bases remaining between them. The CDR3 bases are TGTGCCACCAGCGAAAGCGGAGAGACCCAGTACTTC. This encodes CATSESGETQYF.

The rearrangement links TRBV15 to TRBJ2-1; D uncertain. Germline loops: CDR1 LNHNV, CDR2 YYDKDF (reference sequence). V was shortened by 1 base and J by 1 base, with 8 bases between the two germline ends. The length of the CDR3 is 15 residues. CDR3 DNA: TGTGCCACCAGCAGAGCCTTAGGGTCCTACAATGAGCAGTTCTTC. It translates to CATSRALGSYNEQFF.